Presented here are 11 T cell receptor beta chains from one specimen sequenced in a study of T cell responses to AZD1222 COVID-19 vaccine. The method was immunoSEQ multiplex PCR; TCRdb's version includes in-frame clones alone and lacks a portion of them. The data hold about 140,000 clones, with approximately 84% observed a single time. Sample: peripheral blood, taken on day 0 of AZD1222 vaccination. These receptors were obtained from an adult in good health.

The genes are TRBV28 and TRBJ1-1; TRBD1 is a possible D gene (6 bases). Germline V gene lookup returns CDR1 MDHEN and CDR2 SYDVKM. The V gene lost 8 bases and the J gene lost 4 bases, with 11 bases spanning the gap. This CDR3 has 12 residues. The CDR3 coding sequence is TGTGCCAGCTCATCAGGGGCCACTGAAGCTTTCTTT. As protein: CASSSGATEAFF.

CDR3 in amino acids: CASSSRVDFNEQFF. CDR3 in DNA: TGTGCCAGCAGTTCCAGGGTGGACTTTAATGAGCAGTTCTTC. The chain uses TRBV6-6 and TRBJ2-1; perhaps D is TRBD1 or TRBD2 (5 bases each). The CDR3 loop spans 14 amino acids. V was cut by 4 bases and J by 7 bases, with 14 bases left in between. CDR1 and CDR2 from the germline V gene are MNHNY and SVGAGI (reference sequence).

The genes are TRBV10-1 and TRBJ1-3; 7 nucleotides agree with TRBD1. In germline, CDR1 is WNHNN, CDR2 SYGVQD (reference sequence). CDR3 length: 15 amino acids. V lost 6 bases and J lost 2; bases outside the gene matches: 7. This CDR3 is CASSSGQAAGNTIYF. Written as DNA, the CDR3 is TGCGCCAGCAGCAGCGGACAGGCGGCTGGAAACACCATATATTTT.

The chain couples TRBV2 to TRBJ2-7; D perhaps matches TRBD1 (6 bases). Germline CDR1 SNHLY, CDR2 FYNNEI. There are 15 residues in the CDR3. V was cut by 1 base and J by 2 bases, with 12 bases left in between. Here the CDR3 DNA reads TGTGCCAGCAGTGAAGAGGACAGCCTAGCCTACGAGCAGTACTTC. Translated: CASSEEDSLAYEQYF.

The chain joins TRBV18 to TRBJ2-7; 9 bases align to TRBD1. Germline CDR1 reads KGHSH; CDR2 reads LQKENI. Trimming removed 4 bases from V and 2 bases from J; junction bases left unmatched: 3. This CDR3 has 14 residues. The CDR3 DNA reads as TGTGCCAGCTCACAGGGGACAGGGCCCTACGAGCAGTACTTC. It codes for CASSQGTGPYEQYF.

This rearrangement joins TRBV6-5 to TRBJ1-1; no clear D gene. Germline loops: CDR1 MNHEY, CDR2 SVGAGI. This CDR3 region has 15 residues. The V gene lost 7 bases and the J gene lost 6 bases, with 21 bases spanning the gap. CDR3 DNA sequence: TGTGCCAGCACCCACTTCGGGATCCCCAGCGCTGAAGCTTTCTTT. Translated, it gives CASTHFGIPSAEAFF.

This rearrangement joins TRBV2 to TRBJ2-7; 7 bases are a match to TRBD1. The V gene's germline CDR1 is SNHLY and CDR2 FYNNEI. Trimming cost V 2 bases and J 5 bases; bases outside gene matches: 9. The CDR3 sequence is 15 residues long. CDR3 bases: TGTGCCAGCAGTGAAAGAGGGGACAGTCCTCACGAGCAGTACTTC. Encoded protein: CASSERGDSPHEQYF.

The chain combines TRBV7-8 with TRBJ1-1; tentative D call: TRBD1 (5 bases). This CDR3 has 13 amino acids. V lost 5 bases and J 3 bases, leaving 10 bases between the germline ends. Germline CDR1 is SGHVS and CDR2 is FQNEAQ. The CDR3 is CASSLRGDTEAFF. DNA for the CDR3: TGTGCCAGCAGCCTTCGGGGGGACACTGAAGCTTTCTTT.

The gene calls are TRBV25-1 and TRBJ1-5, with a possible D match to TRBD1 (6 bases). V dropped 3 bases and J dropped 7 bases, with 16 bases sitting between them. Germline loops: CDR1 MGHDK, CDR2 SYGVNS. The CDR3 is 15 residues long. In DNA, the CDR3 is TGTGCCAGCAGTGATGCTACAGGGTTCGGGCAGCCCCAGCATTTT. As protein: CASSDATGFGQPQHF. Full variable domain (outside the CDR3, taken from reference TRBV25-1 and TRBJ1-5): EADIYQTPRYLVIGTGKKITLECSQTMGHDKMYWYQQDPGMELHLIHYSYGVNSTEKGDLSSESTVSRIRTEHFPLTLESARPSHTSQYLCASSDATGFGQPQHFGDGTRLSIL.

The V call is TRBV6-4, the J call TRBJ2-2, with D hard to call. This CDR3 region has 14 residues. Per germline, CDR1 MRHNA and CDR2 SNTAGT. V lost 5 bases, J lost 2 bases, and 9 bases lay in between. The CDR3 DNA is TGTGCCAGCAGTCTAGGACCCAACACCGGGGAGCTGTTTTTT. Translated, it gives CASSLGPNTGELFF.

This clone is a singleton in its sample. This chain connects TRBV28 to TRBJ1-5; D not certain. The germline V and J ends were trimmed by 7 bases and 2 bases, with 18 bases remaining between them. The CDR3 consists of 16 residues. Germline CDR1 is MDHEN and CDR2 is SYDVKM. The CDR3 DNA reads as TGTGCCAGCACCGAATTCGGTAACGCGGGCAATCAGCCCCAGCATTTT. It encodes CASTEFGNAGNQPQHF.